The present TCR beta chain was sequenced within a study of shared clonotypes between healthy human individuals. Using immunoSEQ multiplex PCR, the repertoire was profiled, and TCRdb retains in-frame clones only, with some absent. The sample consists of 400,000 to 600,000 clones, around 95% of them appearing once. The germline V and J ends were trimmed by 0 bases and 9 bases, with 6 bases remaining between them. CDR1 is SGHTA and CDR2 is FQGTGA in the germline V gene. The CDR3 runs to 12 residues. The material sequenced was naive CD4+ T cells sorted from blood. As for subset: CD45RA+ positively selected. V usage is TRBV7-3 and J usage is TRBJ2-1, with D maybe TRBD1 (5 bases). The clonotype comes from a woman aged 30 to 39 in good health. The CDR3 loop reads CASSLTGAEQFF. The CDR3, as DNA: TGTGCCAGCAGCTTAACAGGGGCTGAGCAGTTCTTC. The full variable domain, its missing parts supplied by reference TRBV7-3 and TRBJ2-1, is GAGVSQTPSNKVTEKGKYVELRCDPISGHTALYWYRQSLGQGPEFLIYFQGTGAADDSGLPNDRFFAVRPEGSVSTLKIQRTERGDSAVYLCASSLTGAEQFFGPGTRLTVL.